This T cell receptor (beta chain) was recovered during a study of control samples from healthy donors and cancer patients. This CDR3 is 13 amino acids long. V shed 3 bases, J shed 5 bases, and the junction held 2 bases outside the gene matches. Germline lookup yields CDR1 ENHRY and CDR2 SYGVKD. The protocol was immunoSEQ multiplex PCR, while the TCRdb copy is restricted to in-frame clones and leaves out a portion. In the table there are roughly 120,000 clones, 88% of which are singletons. The chain has TRBV10-3 and TRBJ2-5; 8 nucleotides match TRBD1. The sequencing sample was made of blood. The TCR sequence derives from an older woman in good health. CDR3 amino acids: CAISEWTGETQYF. In DNA form, the CDR3 reads TGTGCCATCAGTGAATGGACAGGGGAGACCCAGTACTTC.